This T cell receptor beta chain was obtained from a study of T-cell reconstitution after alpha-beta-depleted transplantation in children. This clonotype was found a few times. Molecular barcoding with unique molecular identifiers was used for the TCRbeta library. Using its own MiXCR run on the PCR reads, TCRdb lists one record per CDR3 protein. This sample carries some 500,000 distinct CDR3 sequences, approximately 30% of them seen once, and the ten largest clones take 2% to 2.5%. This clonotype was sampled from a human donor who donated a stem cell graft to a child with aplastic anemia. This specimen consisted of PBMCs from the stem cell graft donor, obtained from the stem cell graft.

The CDR3 bases are TGCGCCAGCAGCTTGGGCCCAGAGACCCAGTACTTC. Amino acid sequence: CASSLGPETQYF. V gene TRBV5-1 combines with J gene TRBJ2-5; D gene uncertain. Trimming left V 0 bases short and J 4 bases short, with 4 bases between. This CDR3 has 12 amino acids. From germline, CDR1 is SGHRS and CDR2 YFSETQ.